The entry below gives a single T cell receptor (beta chain) sequence along with its context. The CDR3 is made up of 13 amino acids. Germline CDR1 is LGHDT and CDR2 is YNNKEL (reference sequence). Losses at the gene ends were 6 bases for V and 8 bases for J; bases not matched to a gene: 7. TCRdb processed the RT-PCR reads anew with MiXCR; each CDR3 protein has one entry. The sample yields more than 550,000 distinct CDR3 sequences, 14% seen once. This receptor was taken from a female donor in good health, serving as a healthy control. Sequencing was carried out using memory CD4+ T cells from blood. The chain joins TRBV3-1 to TRBJ2-4; 7 bases line up with TRBD2. CDR3: CASSWDGGYIQYF. The CDR3 nucleotides read TGTGCCAGCAGTTGGGACGGGGGGTACATTCAGTACTTC.